The next 7 T cell receptor beta chains were all read from a single sample in a study of cytomegalovirus exposure and HLA in healthy donors. In the PCR, 60 Vbeta and 13 Jbeta primers were used. Libraries were prepared by immunoSEQ multiplex PCR; TCRdb keeps only in-frame clonotypes and omits some of them. The sample yields fewer than 200,000 clones, 82% seen once. The source material was PBMCs. The receptors here all came from a girl aged 5 to 17 in good health and CMV-seropositive.

The chain links TRBV27 to TRBJ2-7, with D possibly matching TRBD1 (6 bases). Germline V gives CDR1 MNHEY, CDR2 SMNVEV (reference sequence). The CDR3 totals 14 residues. V was pared by 2 bases and J by 4 bases, with 12 bases between. DNA for the CDR3: TGTGCCAGCAGTTTACGGGGACATATATACGAGCAGTACTTC. Residues: CASSLRGHIYEQYF.

The J gene is TRBJ1-3, the V gene TRBV9; D uncertain. Per germline, CDR1 SGDLS and CDR2 YYNGEE. The CDR3 is 16 residues long. V was cut by 3 bases and J by 0 bases, with 13 bases left in between. The CDR3 DNA is TGTGCCAGCAGCGCCCCTGGAGTGAGCTCTGGAAACACCATATATTTT. Amino acid sequence: CASSAPGVSSGNTIYF.

The chain uses TRBV7-2 and TRBJ1-1; D is undetermined. This CDR3 region has 14 residues. Trimming pared 5 bases from V and 3 bases from J, leaving 13 bases between. Germline CDR1 is SGHTA and CDR2 is FQGNSA. DNA of the CDR3: TGTGCCAGCAGCCCCTCGGGAGGGCACACTGAAGCTTTCTTT. This encodes CASSPSGGHTEAFF.

The chain couples TRBV15 to TRBJ2-5, with TRBD2 matching over 9 bases. The CDR3 extends over 15 amino acids. V shed 3 bases and J 7 bases; nucleotides not matched to a gene: 9. Germline V gene data show CDR1 as LNHNV and CDR2 as YYDKDF (reference sequence). The CDR3 coding sequence is TGTGCCACCAGCAGTGAGGGACTAGCCTTAGGGACCCAGTACTTC. This codes for CATSSEGLALGTQYF.

This chain joins TRBV6-5 and TRBJ1-2; the match to TRBD1 covers 7 bases. The germline V gene has CDR1 MNHEY and CDR2 SVGAGI. After removal of 5 bases from V and 4 bases from J, the junction contained 7 bases not matched to a gene. The CDR3 extends over 14 amino acids. Here the CDR3 reads CASSETGAIYGYTF. CDR3 in DNA: TGTGCCAGCAGTGAAACAGGGGCCATCTATGGCTACACCTTC.

The gene calls are TRBV7-3 and TRBJ1-1; D is possibly TRBD1 (6 bases). The V gene lost 5 bases and the J gene lost 5 bases, with 21 bases spanning the gap. Per germline, CDR1 SGHTA and CDR2 FQGTGA. This CDR3 spans 16 amino acids. CDR3 DNA sequence: TGTGCCAGCAGCCCGGGGGGGGCAGTAAGAGGTACTGAAGCTTTCTTT. This sequence encodes CASSPGGAVRGTEAFF.

This clone was seen a handful of times. The chain joins TRBV10-3 to TRBJ1-1, with 7 bases that match TRBD1. The CDR3 contains 14 residues. Germline V gene data show CDR1 as ENHRY and CDR2 as SYGVKD. With 7 bases clipped from V and 4 bases from J, the junction kept 9 bases outside the gene matches. CDR3 DNA: TGTGCCATCAACGACAGGGCGAAAGGCACTGAAGCTTTCTTT. Translating it yields CAINDRAKGTEAFF.